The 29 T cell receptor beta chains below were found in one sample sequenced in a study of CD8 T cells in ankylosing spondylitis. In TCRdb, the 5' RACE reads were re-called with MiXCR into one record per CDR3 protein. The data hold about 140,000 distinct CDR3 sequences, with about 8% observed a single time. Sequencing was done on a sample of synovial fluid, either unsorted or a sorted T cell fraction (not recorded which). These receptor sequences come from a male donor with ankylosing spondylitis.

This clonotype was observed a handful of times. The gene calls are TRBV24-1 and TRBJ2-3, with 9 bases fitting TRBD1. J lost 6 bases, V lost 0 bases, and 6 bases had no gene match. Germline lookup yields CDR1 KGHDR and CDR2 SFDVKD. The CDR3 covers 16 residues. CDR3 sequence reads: CATSDLRDRASDTQYF. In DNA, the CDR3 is TGTGCCACCAGTGATTTGCGGGACAGGGCGTCGGATACGCAGTATTTT.

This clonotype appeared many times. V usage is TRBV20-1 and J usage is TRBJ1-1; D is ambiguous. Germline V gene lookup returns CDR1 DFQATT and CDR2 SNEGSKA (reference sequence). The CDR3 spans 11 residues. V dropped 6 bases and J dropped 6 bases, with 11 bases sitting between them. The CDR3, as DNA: TGCAGTGCCCTTGATGGACCTGAAGCTTTCTTT. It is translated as CSALDGPEAFF.

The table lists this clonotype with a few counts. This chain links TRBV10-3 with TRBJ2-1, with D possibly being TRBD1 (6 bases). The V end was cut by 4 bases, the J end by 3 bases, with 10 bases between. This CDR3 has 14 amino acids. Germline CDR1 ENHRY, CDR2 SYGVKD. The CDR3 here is CAISGGGLYNEQFF. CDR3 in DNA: TGTGCCATCAGTGGTGGGGGCCTCTACAATGAGCAGTTCTTC.

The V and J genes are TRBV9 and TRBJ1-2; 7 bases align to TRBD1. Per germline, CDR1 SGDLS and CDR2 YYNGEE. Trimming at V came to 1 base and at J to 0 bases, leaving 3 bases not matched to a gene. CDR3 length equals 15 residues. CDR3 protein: CASSVWGTANYGYTF. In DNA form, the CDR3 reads TGTGCCAGCAGCGTATGGGGGACAGCTAACTATGGCTACACCTTC.

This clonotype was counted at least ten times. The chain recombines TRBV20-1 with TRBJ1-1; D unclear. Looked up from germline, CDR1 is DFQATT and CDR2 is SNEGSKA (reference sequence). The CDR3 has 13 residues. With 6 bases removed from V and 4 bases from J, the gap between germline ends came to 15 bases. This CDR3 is CSANLGEFTEAFF. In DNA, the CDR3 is TGCAGTGCCAACCTCGGCGAGTTCACTGAAGCTTTCTTT.

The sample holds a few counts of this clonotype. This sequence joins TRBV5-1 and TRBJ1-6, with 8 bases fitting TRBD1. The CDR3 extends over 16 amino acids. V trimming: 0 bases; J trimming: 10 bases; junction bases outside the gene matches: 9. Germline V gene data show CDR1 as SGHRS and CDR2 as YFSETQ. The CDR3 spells CASSLASGGGKSPLHF. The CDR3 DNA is TGCGCCAGCAGCTTGGCGTCAGGGGGCGGAAAGTCACCCCTCCACTTT.

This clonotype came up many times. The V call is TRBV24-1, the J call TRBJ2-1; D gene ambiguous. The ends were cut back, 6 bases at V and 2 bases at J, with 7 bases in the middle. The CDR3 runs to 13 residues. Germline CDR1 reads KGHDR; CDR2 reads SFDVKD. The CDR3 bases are TGTGCCACCAGTTCCAAGGCCTACAATGAGCAGTTCTTC. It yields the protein CATSSKAYNEQFF.

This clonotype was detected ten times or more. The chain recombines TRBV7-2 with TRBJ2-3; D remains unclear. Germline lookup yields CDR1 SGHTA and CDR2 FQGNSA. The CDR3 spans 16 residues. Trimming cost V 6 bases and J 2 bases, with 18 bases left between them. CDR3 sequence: CASRLNRDEYTDTQYF. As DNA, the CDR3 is TGTGCCAGCAGGCTAAACAGAGACGAGTACACAGATACGCAGTATTTT.

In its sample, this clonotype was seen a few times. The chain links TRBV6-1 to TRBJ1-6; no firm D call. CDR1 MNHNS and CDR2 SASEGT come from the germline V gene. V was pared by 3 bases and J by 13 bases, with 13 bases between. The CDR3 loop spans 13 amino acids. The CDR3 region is CASSEGFNSPLHF. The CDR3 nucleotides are TGTGCCAGCAGTGAGGGGTTTAACTCCCCCCTCCACTTT.

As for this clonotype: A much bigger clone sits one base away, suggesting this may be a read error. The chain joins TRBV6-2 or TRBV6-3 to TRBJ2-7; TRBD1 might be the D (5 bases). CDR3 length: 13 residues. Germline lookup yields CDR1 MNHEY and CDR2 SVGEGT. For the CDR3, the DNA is TGTGCCGGCAGTTACTCGGACAACTACGAGCAGTACTTC. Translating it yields CAGSYSDNYEQYF.

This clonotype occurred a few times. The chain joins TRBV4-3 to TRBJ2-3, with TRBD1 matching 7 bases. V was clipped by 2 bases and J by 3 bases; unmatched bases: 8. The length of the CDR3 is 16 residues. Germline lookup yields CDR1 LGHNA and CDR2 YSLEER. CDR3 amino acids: CASSQIDRVETDTQYF. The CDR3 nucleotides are TGCGCCAGCAGCCAAATCGACAGGGTAGAAACAGATACGCAGTATTTT.

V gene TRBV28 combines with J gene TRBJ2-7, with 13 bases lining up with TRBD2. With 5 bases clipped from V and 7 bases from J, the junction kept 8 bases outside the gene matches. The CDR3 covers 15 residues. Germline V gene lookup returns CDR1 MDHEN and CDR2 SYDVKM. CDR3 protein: CASSPRTSGSEEQYF. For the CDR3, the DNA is TGTGCCAGCAGTCCGAGGACTAGCGGGAGTGAGGAGCAGTACTTC. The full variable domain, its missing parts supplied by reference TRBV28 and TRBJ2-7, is DVKVTQSSRYLVKRTGEKVFLECVQDMDHENMFWYRQDPGLGLRLIYFSYDVKMKEKGDIPEGYSVSREKKERFSLILESASTNQTSMYLCASSPRTSGSEEQYFGPGTRLTVT.

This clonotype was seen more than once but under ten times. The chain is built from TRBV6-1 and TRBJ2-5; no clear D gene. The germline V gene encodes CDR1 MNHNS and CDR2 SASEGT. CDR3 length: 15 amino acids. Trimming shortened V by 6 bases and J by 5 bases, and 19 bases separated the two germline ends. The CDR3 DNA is TGTGCCAGCAGCCTCCGACCCATTCGCGGCGAGACCCAGTACTTC. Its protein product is CASSLRPIRGETQYF.

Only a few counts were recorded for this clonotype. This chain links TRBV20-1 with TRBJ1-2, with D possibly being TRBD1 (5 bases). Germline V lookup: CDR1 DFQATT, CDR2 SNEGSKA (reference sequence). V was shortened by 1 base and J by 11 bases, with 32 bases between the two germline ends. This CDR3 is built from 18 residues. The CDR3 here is CSARGGSTLGVGLSGYTF. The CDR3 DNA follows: TGCAGTGCTAGAGGTGGTAGTACGTTAGGGGTAGGGCTTTCCGGTTACACCTTC.

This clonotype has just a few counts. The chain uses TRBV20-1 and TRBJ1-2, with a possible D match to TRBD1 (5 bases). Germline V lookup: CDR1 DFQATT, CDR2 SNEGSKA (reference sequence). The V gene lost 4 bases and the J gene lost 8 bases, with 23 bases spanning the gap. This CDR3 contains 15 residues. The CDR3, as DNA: TGCAGTGCTATCTATACCGGGACGGACTTGAGGGGCTACACCTTC. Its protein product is CSAIYTGTDLRGYTF.

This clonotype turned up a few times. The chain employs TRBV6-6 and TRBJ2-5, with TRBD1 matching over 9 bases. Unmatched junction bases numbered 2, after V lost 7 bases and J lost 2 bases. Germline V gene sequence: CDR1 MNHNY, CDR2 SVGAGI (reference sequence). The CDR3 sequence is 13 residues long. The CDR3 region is CASTGTGQETQYF. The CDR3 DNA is TGTGCCAGCACTGGGACAGGGCAAGAGACCCAGTACTTC.

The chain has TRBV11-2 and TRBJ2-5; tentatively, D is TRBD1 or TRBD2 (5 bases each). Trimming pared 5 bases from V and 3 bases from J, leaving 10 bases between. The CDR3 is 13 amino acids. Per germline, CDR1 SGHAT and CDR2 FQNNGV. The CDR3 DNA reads TGTGCCAGCAGCCGAGGGGTGGAAGAGACCCAGTACTTC. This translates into CASSRGVEETQYF.

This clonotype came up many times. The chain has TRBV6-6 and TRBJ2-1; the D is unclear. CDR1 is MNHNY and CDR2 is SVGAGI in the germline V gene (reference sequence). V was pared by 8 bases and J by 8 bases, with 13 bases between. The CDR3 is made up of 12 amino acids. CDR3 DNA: TGTGCCAGCGAACTAACTGGCTATGAGCAGTTCTTC. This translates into CASELTGYEQFF.

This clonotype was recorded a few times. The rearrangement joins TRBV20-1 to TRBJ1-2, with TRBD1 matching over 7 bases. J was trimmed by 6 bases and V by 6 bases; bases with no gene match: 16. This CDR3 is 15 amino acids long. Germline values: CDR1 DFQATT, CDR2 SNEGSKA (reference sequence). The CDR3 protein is CSAEGPGGKRDGYTF. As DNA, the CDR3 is TGCAGTGCGGAGGGGCCAGGGGGAAAACGGGATGGCTACACCTTC.

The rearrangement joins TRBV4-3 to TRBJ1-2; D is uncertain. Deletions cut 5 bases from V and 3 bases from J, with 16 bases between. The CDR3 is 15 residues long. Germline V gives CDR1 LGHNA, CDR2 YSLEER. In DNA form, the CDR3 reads TGCGCCAGCAGCATACGGACCCCGCCGGACTATGGCTACACCTTC. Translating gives CASSIRTPPDYGYTF.

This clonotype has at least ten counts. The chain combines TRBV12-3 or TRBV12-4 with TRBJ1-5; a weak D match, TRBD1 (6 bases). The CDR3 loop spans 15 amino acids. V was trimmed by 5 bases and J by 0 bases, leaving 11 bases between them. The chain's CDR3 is CASSRDTLSNQPQHF. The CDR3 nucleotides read TGTGCCAGCAGTAGGGACACCCTTAGCAATCAGCCCCAGCATTTT.

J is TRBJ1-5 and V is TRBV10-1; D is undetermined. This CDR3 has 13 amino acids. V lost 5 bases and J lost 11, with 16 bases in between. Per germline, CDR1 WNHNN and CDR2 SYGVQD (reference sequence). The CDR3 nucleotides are TGCGCCAGCAGTACGGATCCCTCCGAAGCCCAGCATTTT. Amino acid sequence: CASSTDPSEAQHF.

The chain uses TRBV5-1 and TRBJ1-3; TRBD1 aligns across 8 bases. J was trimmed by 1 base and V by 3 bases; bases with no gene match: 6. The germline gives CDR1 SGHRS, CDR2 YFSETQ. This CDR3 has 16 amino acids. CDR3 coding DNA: TGCGCCAGCAGCTACGACCGACAGGGGTCTGGAAACACCATATATTTT. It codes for CASSYDRQGSGNTIYF.

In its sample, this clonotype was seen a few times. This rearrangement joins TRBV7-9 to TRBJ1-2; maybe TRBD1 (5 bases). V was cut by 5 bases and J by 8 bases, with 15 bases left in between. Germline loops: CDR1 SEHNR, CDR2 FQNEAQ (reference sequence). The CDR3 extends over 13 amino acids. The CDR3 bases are TGTGCCAGCAGCCCTTCTTTAGGGGACGGCTACACCTTC. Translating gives CASSPSLGDGYTF.

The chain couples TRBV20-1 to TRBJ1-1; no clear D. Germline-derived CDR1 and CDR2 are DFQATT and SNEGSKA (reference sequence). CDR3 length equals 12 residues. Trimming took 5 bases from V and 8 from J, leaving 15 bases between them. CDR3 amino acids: CSAPRWGREAFF. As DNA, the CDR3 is TGCAGTGCTCCACGGTGGGGAAGGGAAGCTTTCTTT.

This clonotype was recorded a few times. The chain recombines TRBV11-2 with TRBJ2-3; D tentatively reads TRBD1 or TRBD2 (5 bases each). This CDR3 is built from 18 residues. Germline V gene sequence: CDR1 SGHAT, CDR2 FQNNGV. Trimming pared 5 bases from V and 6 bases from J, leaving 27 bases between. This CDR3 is CASSSSLFGGVGYDTQYF. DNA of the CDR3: TGTGCCAGCAGCAGCTCTTTGTTTGGGGGAGTGGGTTATGATACGCAGTATTTT.

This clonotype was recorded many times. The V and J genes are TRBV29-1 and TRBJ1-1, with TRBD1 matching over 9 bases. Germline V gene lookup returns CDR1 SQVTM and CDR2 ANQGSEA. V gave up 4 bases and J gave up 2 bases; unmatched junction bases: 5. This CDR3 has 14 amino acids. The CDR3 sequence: CSVVQGAENTEAFF. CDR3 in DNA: TGCAGCGTTGTACAGGGGGCAGAAAACACTGAAGCTTTCTTT.

The CDR3 spells CASTSHGGRNSPLHF. The CDR3 DNA reads as TGTGCCAGCACCTCACACGGCGGAAGGAATTCACCCCTCCACTTT. The J gene is TRBJ1-6, the V gene TRBV6-1; no clear D. Deletions cut 7 bases from V and 7 bases from J, with 17 bases between. This CDR3 has 15 amino acids. The germline CDR1 and CDR2 sequences are MNHNS and SASEGT.

This chain's CDR3 is CASKYGRVLDQPQHF. The CDR3 DNA reads as TGTGCCAGCAAATACGGTCGGGTCTTAGATCAGCCCCAGCATTTT. The chain employs TRBV6-4 and TRBJ1-5; D ambiguous. The V end lost 7 bases, the J end lost 5 bases, and 18 bases lay between the germline ends. The CDR3 runs 15 residues. From germline, CDR1 is MRHNA and CDR2 SNTAGT.